The following is a T cell receptor beta chain sequence with its context. No antigen is known for it. Expressed TCRB transcripts were sequenced because the isolated RNA had all been reverse transcribed beforehand. Generated by immunoSEQ multiplex PCR, the TCRdb table keeps only in-frame clones and is missing some. The data contain some 290,000 clones, 20% to 25% of them seen just once; the ten biggest clones take up approximately 0.011%. By way of CD45RO/CCR7/CD25/CD127/CD95/CD27, the CD4+ regulatory, stem cell-like memory, central memory and naive cells were sorted. The record originates from a study of beta chain features in type 1 diabetes. The CDR3 consists of 13 residues. V lost 4 bases and J lost 2, with 9 bases in between. Germline CDR1 SQVTM, CDR2 ANQGSEA. Overall study results and limits: Moderate yet significant TCRB CDR3 shortening was seen in Type 1 diabetes patients in all four CD4+ subsets. Sequencing used cDNA, and cells with high TCR expression could therefore be over-represented. TCRB rearrangement may or may not be influenced by HLA type; here this remained unresolved.

This chain connects TRBV29-1 to TRBJ1-5; tentatively, D is TRBD1 (5 bases). This TCR came from a woman in her twenties or thirties with type 1 diabetes. Sequenced input: naive CD4+ T cells from blood. As DNA, the CDR3 is TGCAGCGTTGGGGGGGAAGGCAATCAGCCCCAGCATTTT. Translating gives CSVGGEGNQPQHF.